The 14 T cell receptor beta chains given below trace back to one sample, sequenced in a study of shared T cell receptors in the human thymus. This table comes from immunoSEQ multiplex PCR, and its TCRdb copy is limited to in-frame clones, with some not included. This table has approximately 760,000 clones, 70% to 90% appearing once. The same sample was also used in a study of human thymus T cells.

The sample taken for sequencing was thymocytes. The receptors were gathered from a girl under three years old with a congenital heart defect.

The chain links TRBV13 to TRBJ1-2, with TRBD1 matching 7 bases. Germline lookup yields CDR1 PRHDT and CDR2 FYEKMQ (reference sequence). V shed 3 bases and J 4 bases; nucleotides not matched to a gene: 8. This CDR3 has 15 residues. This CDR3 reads CASSFWDSFRYGYTF. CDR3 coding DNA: TGTGCCAGCAGCTTTTGGGACAGTTTTCGCTATGGCTACACCTTC.

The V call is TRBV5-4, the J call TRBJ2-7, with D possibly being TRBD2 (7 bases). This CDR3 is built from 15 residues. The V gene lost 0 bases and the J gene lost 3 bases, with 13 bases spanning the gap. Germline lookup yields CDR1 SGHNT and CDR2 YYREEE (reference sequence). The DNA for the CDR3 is TGTGCCAGCAGCTTGGGGGGGGGCTCCCACTACGAGCAGTACTTC. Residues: CASSLGGGSHYEQYF. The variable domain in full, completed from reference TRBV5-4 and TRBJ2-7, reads ETGVTQSPTHLIKTRGQQVTLRCSSQSGHNTVSWYQQALGQGPQFIFQYYREEENGRGNFPPRFSGLQFPNYSSELNVNALELDDSALYLCASSLGGGSHYEQYFGPGTRLTVT.

CDR3 bases: TGTGCCAGCAGCACACGACAGGGCGGTGGCTACACCTTC. It specifies CASSTRQGGGYTF. The chain joins TRBV7-2 to TRBJ1-2; TRBD1 matches at 7 bases. The V and J ends lost 5 bases and 7 bases, in that order; junction bases with no gene match: 7. The germline V gene encodes CDR1 SGHTA and CDR2 FQGNSA. This CDR3 has 13 amino acids.

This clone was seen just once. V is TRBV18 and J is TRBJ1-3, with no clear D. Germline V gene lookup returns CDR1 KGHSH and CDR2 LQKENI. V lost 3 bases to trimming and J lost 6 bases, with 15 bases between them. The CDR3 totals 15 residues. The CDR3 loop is CASSPESLAKNTIYF. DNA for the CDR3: TGTGCCAGCTCACCGGAGTCCCTGGCGAAAAACACCATATATTTT.

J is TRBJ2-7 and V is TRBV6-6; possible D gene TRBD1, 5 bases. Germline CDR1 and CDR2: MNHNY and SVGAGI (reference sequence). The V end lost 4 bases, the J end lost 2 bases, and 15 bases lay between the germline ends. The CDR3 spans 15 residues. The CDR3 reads CASSLSQGSTYEQYF. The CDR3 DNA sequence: TGTGCCAGCAGTTTAAGTCAGGGTTCAACCTACGAGCAGTACTTC.

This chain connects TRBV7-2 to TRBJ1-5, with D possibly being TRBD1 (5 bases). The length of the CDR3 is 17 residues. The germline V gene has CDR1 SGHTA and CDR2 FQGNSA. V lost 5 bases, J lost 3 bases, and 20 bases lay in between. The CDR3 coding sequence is TGTGCCAGCAGCCCCCGAGGCGGGGGGATCTTCAATCAGCCCCAGCATTTT. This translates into CASSPRGGGIFNQPQHF.

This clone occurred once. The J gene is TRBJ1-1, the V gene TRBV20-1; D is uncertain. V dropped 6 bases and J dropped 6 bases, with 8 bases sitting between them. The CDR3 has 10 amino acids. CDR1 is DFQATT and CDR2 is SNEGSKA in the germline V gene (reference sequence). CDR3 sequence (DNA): TGCAGTGCCCCTACGGCTGAAGCTTTCTTT. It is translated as CSAPTAEAFF.

The CDR3 DNA reads TGCGCCAGCAGTGATGAGAGTATAGAGGGTATAGCGAACACCGGGGAGCTGTTTTTT. Its protein product is CASSDESIEGIANTGELFF. V usage is TRBV10-1 and J usage is TRBJ2-2, with D possibly TRBD2 on 5 matching bases. Germline CDR1 is WNHNN and CDR2 is SYGVQD (reference sequence). V was shortened by 3 bases and J by 0 bases, with 20 bases between the two germline ends. The length of the CDR3 is 19 residues.

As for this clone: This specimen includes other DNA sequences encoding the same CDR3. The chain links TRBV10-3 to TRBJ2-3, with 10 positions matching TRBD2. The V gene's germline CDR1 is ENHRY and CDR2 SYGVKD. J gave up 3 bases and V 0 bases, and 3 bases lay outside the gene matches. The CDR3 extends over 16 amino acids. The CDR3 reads CAISESQRGGTDTQYF. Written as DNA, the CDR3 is TGTGCCATCAGTGAGTCCCAGCGGGGGGGGACAGATACGCAGTATTTT.

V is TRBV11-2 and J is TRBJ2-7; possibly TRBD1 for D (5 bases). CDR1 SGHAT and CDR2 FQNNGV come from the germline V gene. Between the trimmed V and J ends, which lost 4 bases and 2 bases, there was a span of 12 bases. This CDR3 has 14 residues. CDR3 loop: CASSSDIPPYEQYF. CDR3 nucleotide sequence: TGTGCCAGCAGCTCGGACATTCCCCCCTACGAGCAGTACTTC.

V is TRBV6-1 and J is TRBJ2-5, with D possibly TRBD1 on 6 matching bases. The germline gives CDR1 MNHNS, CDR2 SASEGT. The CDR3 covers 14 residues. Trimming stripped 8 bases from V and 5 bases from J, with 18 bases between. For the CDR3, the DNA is TGTGCCAGCTTTGGGGACAACGCCAGCGAGACCCAGTACTTC. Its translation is CASFGDNASETQYF.

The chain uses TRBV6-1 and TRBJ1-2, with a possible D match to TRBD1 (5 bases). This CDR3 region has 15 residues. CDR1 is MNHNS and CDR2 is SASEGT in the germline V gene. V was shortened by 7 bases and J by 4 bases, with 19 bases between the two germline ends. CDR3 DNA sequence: TGTGCCAGCATCCATCCGGCCGGACATCTCTATGGCTACACCTTC. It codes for CASIHPAGHLYGYTF.

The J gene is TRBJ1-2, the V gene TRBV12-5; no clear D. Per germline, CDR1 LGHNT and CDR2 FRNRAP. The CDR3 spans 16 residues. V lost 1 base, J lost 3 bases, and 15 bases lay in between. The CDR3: CASGLEGEMLYYGYTF. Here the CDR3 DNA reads TGTGCTAGTGGTTTGGAGGGAGAAATGCTTTACTATGGCTACACCTTC. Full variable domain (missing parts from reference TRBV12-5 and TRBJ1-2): DARVTQTPRHKVTEMGQEVTMRCQPILGHNTVFWYRQTMMQGLELLAYFRNRAPLDDSGMPKDRFSAEMPDATLATLKIQPSEPRDSAVYFCASGLEGEMLYYGYTFGSGTRLTVV.

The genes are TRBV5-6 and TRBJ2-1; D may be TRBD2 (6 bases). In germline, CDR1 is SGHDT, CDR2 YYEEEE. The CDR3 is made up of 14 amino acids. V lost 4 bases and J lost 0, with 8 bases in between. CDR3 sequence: CASSTGVSYNEQFF. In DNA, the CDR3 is TGTGCCAGCAGCACGGGGGTCTCCTACAATGAGCAGTTCTTC.